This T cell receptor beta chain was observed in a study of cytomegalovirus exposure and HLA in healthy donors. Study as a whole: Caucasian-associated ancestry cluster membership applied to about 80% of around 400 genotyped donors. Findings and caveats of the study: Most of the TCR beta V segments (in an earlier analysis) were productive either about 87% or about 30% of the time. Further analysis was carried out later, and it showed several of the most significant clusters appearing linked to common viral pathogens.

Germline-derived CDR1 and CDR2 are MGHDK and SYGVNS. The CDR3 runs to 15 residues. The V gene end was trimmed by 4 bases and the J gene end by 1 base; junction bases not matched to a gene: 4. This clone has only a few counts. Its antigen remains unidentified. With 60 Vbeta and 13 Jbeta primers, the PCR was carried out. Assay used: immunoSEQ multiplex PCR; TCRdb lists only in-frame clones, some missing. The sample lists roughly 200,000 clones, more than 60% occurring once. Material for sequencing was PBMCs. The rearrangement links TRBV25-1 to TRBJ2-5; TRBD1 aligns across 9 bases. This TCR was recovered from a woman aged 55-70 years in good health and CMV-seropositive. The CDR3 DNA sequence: TGTGCCAGCAGTGGGGGACAGGGACCCCAAGAGACCCAGTACTTC. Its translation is CASSGGQGPQETQYF.